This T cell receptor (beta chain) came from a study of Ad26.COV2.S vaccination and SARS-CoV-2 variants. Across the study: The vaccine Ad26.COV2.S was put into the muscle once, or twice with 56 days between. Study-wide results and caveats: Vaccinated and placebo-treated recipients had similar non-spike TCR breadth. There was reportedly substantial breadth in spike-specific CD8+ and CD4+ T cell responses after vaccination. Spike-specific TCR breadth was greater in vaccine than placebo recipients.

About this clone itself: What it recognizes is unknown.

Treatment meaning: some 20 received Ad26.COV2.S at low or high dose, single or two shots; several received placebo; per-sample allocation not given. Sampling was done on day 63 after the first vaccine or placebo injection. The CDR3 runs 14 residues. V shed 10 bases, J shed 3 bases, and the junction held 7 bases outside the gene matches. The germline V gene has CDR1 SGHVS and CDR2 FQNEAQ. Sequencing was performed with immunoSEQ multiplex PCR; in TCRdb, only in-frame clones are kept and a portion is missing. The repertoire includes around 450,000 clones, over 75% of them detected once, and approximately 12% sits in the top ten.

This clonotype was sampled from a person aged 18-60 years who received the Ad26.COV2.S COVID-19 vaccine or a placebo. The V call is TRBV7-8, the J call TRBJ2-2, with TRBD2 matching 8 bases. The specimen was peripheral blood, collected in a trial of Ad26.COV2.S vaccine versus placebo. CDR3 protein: CATASGSHTGELFF. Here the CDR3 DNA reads TGTGCCACCGCCAGCGGGAGCCACACCGGGGAGCTGTTTTTT.